A selection of T cell receptor beta chains follows, all from one sample in a study of beta chain features in type 1 diabetes. Sequenced by immunoSEQ multiplex PCR; TCRdb stores in-frame clones only, minus some. Of 95,000 to 150,000 clones listed, about a sixth are singletons. Sequenced sample: central memory CD4+ T cells from blood. Receptor source: a man aged 30 to 39 with type 1 diabetes. Each CDR3 is given with its conserved first and last residue. The order of the fields is D gene, V gene, clone size, J gene, CDR3 DNA, CDR3 protein. The D gene is left open where the match is weak. Only some rows state a clone size, as once, few, many or a class for expanded clones.

NA	TRBV7-2	few	TRBJ1-2	TGTGCCAGCAGCTTGAAATCCGACCCGGGCTACACCTTC	CASSLKSDPGYTF
NA	TRBV7-8	once	TRBJ1-2	TGTGCCAGCAGCTTAGTAGGGGGGCAGATTAATGGCTACACCTTC	CASSLVGGQINGYTF
NA	TRBV7-2	few	TRBJ1-5	TGTGCCAGCAGCTTAGCGCTATGGGGGGGCGGTCAGCCCCAGCATTTT	CASSLALWGGGQPQHF
NA	TRBV11-3	NA	TRBJ2-6	TGTGCCAGCAGCGACTCTGGGGCCAACGTCCTGACTTTC	CASSDSGANVLTF
NA	TRBV10-3	NA	TRBJ1-2	TGTGCCATCAGTGAGGACAGTGGAGGGGCCTATGGCTACACCTTC	CAISEDSGGAYGYTF
NA	TRBV4-3	few	TRBJ1-6	TGCGCCAGCAGCCAAGATCGGCTTAATTCACCCCTCCACTTT	CASSQDRLNSPLHF
NA	TRBV18	NA	TRBJ2-3	TGTGCCAGCTCACCACCGTCGGGGACGGCAGATACGCAGTATTTT	CASSPPSGTADTQYF
NA	TRBV4-3	NA	TRBJ1-1	TGCGCCAGCAGCCAAAACCCCAGGGGAAAGGTTACTGAAGCTTTCTTT	CASSQNPRGKVTEAFF
TRBD1	TRBV5-1	NA	TRBJ1-2	TGCGCCAGCAGCTTAGACAGGGATAACTATGGCTACACCTTC	CASSLDRDNYGYTF
NA	TRBV7-8	few	TRBJ1-5	TGTGCCAGCAGCTTAGGGCGGCAGATCAATCAGCCCCAGCATTTT	CASSLGRQINQPQHF
NA	TRBV4-3	many	TRBJ2-5	TGCGCCAGCAGCCAAGGAGGAGTAGGACGTGGAGAGACCCAGTACTTC	CASSQGGVGRGETQYF
NA	TRBV11-2	few	TRBJ2-2	TGTGCCAGCAGCTTAAAGAGGAACACCGGGGAGCTGTTTTTT	CASSLKRNTGELFF
NA	TRBV6-5	NA	TRBJ2-1	TGTGCCAGCAGCAACAGGGAAAACAAGTTCTTC	CASSNRENKFF
NA	TRBV6-6	NA	TRBJ1-4	TGTGCCAGCAGTCGATTAGAGGGTATCGAAAAACTGTTTTTT	CASSRLEGIEKLFF
NA	TRBV6-4	NA	TRBJ2-6	TGTGCCAGCAGTGCGACACGACAAAGTCGGGCCAACGTCCTGACTTTC	CASSATRQSRANVLTF
TRBD1	TRBV29-1	NA	TRBJ1-1	TGCAGCGGACGGACAGGGCCGATGAACACTGAAGCTTTCTTT	CSGRTGPMNTEAFF
TRBD1	TRBV2	NA	TRBJ2-3	TGTGCCAGCAGTGGCGACAGGGGGACAGATACGCAGTATTTT	CASSGDRGTDTQYF
NA	TRBV4-3	NA	TRBJ2-5	TGCGCCAGCAGCCAAGGAGGTAGCCGACGGGAGACCCAGTACTTC	CASSQGGSRRETQYF
NA	TRBV29-1	NA	TRBJ2-7	TGCAGCAGTTCGTCCGGGACATTCTCCTACGAGCAGTACTTC	CSSSSGTFSYEQYF
NA	TRBV6-1	few	TRBJ2-3	TGTGCCAGCAGTGAGGCTCTAGCCCACACAGATACGCAGTATTTT	CASSEALAHTDTQYF
NA	TRBV5-1	NA	TRBJ1-6	TGCGCCAGCAGCTTGGCTGGCACCTCCTATAATTCACCCCTCCACTTT	CASSLAGTSYNSPLHF
NA	TRBV30	NA	TRBJ1-3	TGTGCCTGGAGCACAGGGAGCTCTGGAAACACCATATATTTT	CAWSTGSSGNTIYF
NA	TRBV7-6	NA	TRBJ2-7	TGTGCCAGCAGCTGGGCGGCTAGCGCGGGGCACGAGCAGTACTTC	CASSWAASAGHEQYF
TRBD1	TRBV29-1	many	TRBJ2-1	TGCAGCGACGCGGAGACAGGGGGCGAGGTGAGTGAGCAGTTCTTC	CSDAETGGEVSEQFF
NA	TRBV4-3	NA	TRBJ1-1	TGCGCCAGCAGCCAAGGGAGGGCGAGCACTGAAGCTTTCTTT	CASSQGRASTEAFF
TRBD1	TRBV9	NA	TRBJ1-2	TGTGCCAGCAGCGGAACCGGACAGGGAGATTATGGCTACACCTTC	CASSGTGQGDYGYTF
TRBD1	TRBV5-4	many	TRBJ2-7	TGTGCCAGCAGCGTGGGGACAGATTACTACGAGCAGTACTTC	CASSVGTDYYEQYF
TRBD1	TRBV9	few	TRBJ2-3	TGTGCCAGCAGCTCCCGGGACAGTTGGTCGGATACGCAGTATTTT	CASSSRDSWSDTQYF
TRBD1	TRBV6-1	medium-sized	TRBJ2-7	TGTGCCAGCACTGGACCCCTTGCGGACAGGCGATTCTACTTC	CASTGPLADRRFYF
TRBD1	TRBV2	few	TRBJ2-1	TGTGCCAGCAGCCGGGACAGGGGATTGGGTGAGCAGTTCTTC	CASSRDRGLGEQFF
TRBD1	TRBV13	NA	TRBJ2-7	TGTGCCAGCAGCTTACGACAGGGGCCCATCTCCTACGAGCAGTACTTC	CASSLRQGPISYEQYF
NA	TRBV5-5	many	TRBJ1-6	TGTGCCAGCAGCACTCAGGGGAATTCACCCCTCCACTTT	CASSTQGNSPLHF
NA	TRBV19	few	TRBJ1-2	TGTGCCAGTAGTTGGACAAAACTTAACTATGGCTACACCTTC	CASSWTKLNYGYTF
TRBD1	TRBV7-8	NA	TRBJ2-3	TGTGCCAGCAGCTCTACCGGGACAGCCTTCACAGATACGCAGTATTTT	CASSSTGTAFTDTQYF
NA	TRBV7-9	NA	TRBJ2-4	TGTGCCAGCAGCTCCCAAGGGCCCCAGTACTTC	CASSSQGPQYF
TRBD1	TRBV4-3	NA	TRBJ2-7	TGCGCCAGCAGCCCCGGGACAGGGGGCTCCTACGAGCAGTACTTC	CASSPGTGGSYEQYF
NA	TRBV14	many	TRBJ1-2	TGTGCCAGCAGCCAAGGCTATGGCTACACCTTC	CASSQGYGYTF
NA	TRBV30	few	TRBJ2-7	TGTGCCTGGAGAATCCGGAACTACGAGCAGTACTTC	CAWRIRNYEQYF
TRBD2	TRBV9	NA	TRBJ2-3	TGTGCCAGCAGCCAGACTAGCGGGGGGGCCACAGATACGCAGTATTTT	CASSQTSGGATDTQYF
NA	TRBV7-2	NA	TRBJ2-3	TGTGCCAGCAGCTTGATTACGCTTAAGTCCGGGACAGCGCTAGCGTTT	CASSLITLKSGTALAF
NA	TRBV7-9	many	TRBJ2-7	TGTGCCAGCAGCTTCAACTCCTACGAGCAGTACTTC	CASSFNSYEQYF